These T cell receptor beta chains were read from a single sample in a study of cytomegalovirus exposure and HLA in healthy donors. Some clones are missing from TCRdb's copy, which holds only in-frame ones; the method was immunoSEQ multiplex PCR. The data show 280,000 or so clones, about 90% seen once. Sequenced input: PBMCs. The source is a woman between 18 and 30 years old in good health and CMV-seronegative. CDR3s include the opening cysteine and the closing phenylalanine or tryptophan. The order of the fields is J gene, V gene, D gene, clone size, CDR3 DNA, CDR3 protein. A D gene is named only where the DNA matches it firmly. Where a row states a size, it is once, few, many or the class of an expanded clone; other rows omit it.

j_gene: TRBJ2-2; v_gene: TRBV7-3; d_gene: TRBD1; abundance: .; CDR3nt: TGTGCCAGCAGCGGACAGGGGGGGACCGGGGAGCTGTTTTTT; CDR3aa: CASSGQGGTGELFF
j_gene: TRBJ2-1; v_gene: TRBV2; d_gene: .; abundance: .; CDR3nt: TGTGCCAGCAGGGGTCAGGGCAGGGTGGATGAGCAGTTCTTC; CDR3aa: CASRGQGRVDEQFF
j_gene: TRBJ1-5; v_gene: TRBV9; d_gene: .; abundance: .; CDR3nt: TGTGCCAGCAGCGTAGACTCAGGGTTCCAGCCCCAGCATTTT; CDR3aa: CASSVDSGFQPQHF
j_gene: TRBJ1-1; v_gene: TRBV5-1; d_gene: TRBD1; abundance: .; CDR3nt: TGCGCCAGCGGCTTGTTAGGGACAGCGAACACTGAAGCTTTCTTT; CDR3aa: CASGLLGTANTEAFF
j_gene: TRBJ1-2; v_gene: TRBV11-2; d_gene: .; abundance: .; CDR3nt: TGTGCCAGCAGCTTAGTGTCGGGGAATTTAAACTATGGCTACACCTTC; CDR3aa: CASSLVSGNLNYGYTF
j_gene: TRBJ1-4; v_gene: TRBV4-2; d_gene: .; abundance: once; CDR3nt: TGTGCCAGCAGCCTCGAGCTAAAACTGTTTTTT; CDR3aa: CASSLELKLFF
j_gene: TRBJ1-2; v_gene: TRBV7-8; d_gene: .; abundance: .; CDR3nt: TGTGCCAGCAGCCCCGGATACAGGGAAAGTGGTGGCTACACCTTC; CDR3aa: CASSPGYRESGGYTF
j_gene: TRBJ2-1; v_gene: TRBV4-1; d_gene: TRBD2; abundance: .; CDR3nt: TGCGCCAGCAGCCAAAACTTAGCGGGGGGTCCCTTAAATGAGCAGTTCTTC; CDR3aa: CASSQNLAGGPLNEQFF
j_gene: TRBJ1-3; v_gene: TRBV5-1; d_gene: TRBD1; abundance: .; CDR3nt: TGCGCCAGCAGCAGGACAGGGGCCAACTCTGGAAACACCATATATTTT; CDR3aa: CASSRTGANSGNTIYF
j_gene: TRBJ2-5; v_gene: TRBV5-1; d_gene: TRBD1; abundance: once; CDR3nt: TGCGCCAGCAGCTTGGTAACGGGACAGTACCAAGAGACCCAGTACTTC; CDR3aa: CASSLVTGQYQETQYF
j_gene: TRBJ1-1; v_gene: TRBV2; d_gene: TRBD1; abundance: .; CDR3nt: TGTGCCAGCAGCGGACAGGGCGGGTCTGAAGCTTTCTTT; CDR3aa: CASSGQGGSEAFF
j_gene: TRBJ2-7; v_gene: TRBV7-8; d_gene: TRBD1; abundance: .; CDR3nt: TGTGCCAGCAGAGTATCCGGGACAGGGGGTTACGAGCAGTACTTC; CDR3aa: CASRVSGTGGYEQYF
j_gene: TRBJ2-6; v_gene: TRBV13; d_gene: TRBD1; abundance: .; CDR3nt: TGTGCCAGCAGCTTAACCGGGACAGGCTTGTCTGGGGCCAACGTCCTGACTTTC; CDR3aa: CASSLTGTGLSGANVLTF
j_gene: TRBJ1-1; v_gene: TRBV9; d_gene: .; abundance: few; CDR3nt: TGTGCCAGCAGCGTAGATACGGACACTGAAGCTTTCTTT; CDR3aa: CASSVDTDTEAFF
j_gene: TRBJ1-1; v_gene: TRBV5-4; d_gene: .; abundance: .; CDR3nt: TGTGCCAGCAGCTTGTCTCGCGGAAGGACTGAAGCTTTCTTT; CDR3aa: CASSLSRGRTEAFF
j_gene: TRBJ1-5; v_gene: TRBV5-5; d_gene: .; abundance: .; CDR3nt: TGTGCCAGCAGCTTGGAATGGGGCCAGCCCCAGCATTTT; CDR3aa: CASSLEWGQPQHF
j_gene: TRBJ1-1; v_gene: TRBV5-1; d_gene: .; abundance: once; CDR3nt: TGCGCCAGCAGCTTGCAGGCTTTATCGATCATGAACACTGAAGCTTTCTTT; CDR3aa: CASSLQALSIMNTEAFF
j_gene: TRBJ2-1; v_gene: TRBV25-1; d_gene: TRBD2; abundance: .; CDR3nt: TGTGCCAGCAGTGCCCGGGGGGGCTCCTACAATGAGCAGTTCTTC; CDR3aa: CASSARGGSYNEQFF
j_gene: TRBJ1-6; v_gene: TRBV6-5; d_gene: TRBD1; abundance: .; CDR3nt: TGTGCCAGCAGTTGGTCGGACAGGGGATATTCACCCCTCCACTTT; CDR3aa: CASSWSDRGYSPLHF
j_gene: TRBJ2-1; v_gene: TRBV27; d_gene: TRBD1; abundance: .; CDR3nt: TGTGCCAGCAGTTTAACGCCGGGACAGGGGGCGCGTAATGAGCAGTTCTTC; CDR3aa: CASSLTPGQGARNEQFF
j_gene: TRBJ2-7; v_gene: TRBV14; d_gene: .; abundance: .; CDR3nt: TGTGCCAGCAGCCAAGCTTCGGCAGGATTGTCCTACGAGCAGTACTTC; CDR3aa: CASSQASAGLSYEQYF
j_gene: TRBJ2-1; v_gene: TRBV6-5; d_gene: TRBD2; abundance: .; CDR3nt: TGTGCCAGCAGTTACGGTTCGGGGGGGCTCAGTGAGCAGTTCTTC; CDR3aa: CASSYGSGGLSEQFF
j_gene: TRBJ2-5; v_gene: TRBV4-1; d_gene: TRBD2; abundance: .; CDR3nt: TGCGCCAGCAGCCAAGGTTTCCGGGGGGGACCCACCCAAGAGACCCAGTACTTC; CDR3aa: CASSQGFRGGPTQETQYF
j_gene: TRBJ1-1; v_gene: TRBV13; d_gene: .; abundance: .; CDR3nt: TGTGCCAGCAGCTCTCCTCTCAGGGTAGGGACTGAAGCTTTCTTT; CDR3aa: CASSSPLRVGTEAFF
j_gene: TRBJ2-5; v_gene: TRBV11-2; d_gene: .; abundance: .; CDR3nt: TGTGCCAGCAGCTTGACAGTTACGCGGGGCCAAGAGACCCAGTACTTC; CDR3aa: CASSLTVTRGQETQYF
j_gene: TRBJ2-6; v_gene: TRBV27; d_gene: .; abundance: .; CDR3nt: TGTGCCAGCAGTTTGAGATCCGGGGCCAACGTCCTGACTTTC; CDR3aa: CASSLRSGANVLTF
j_gene: TRBJ2-1; v_gene: TRBV7-9; d_gene: .; abundance: once; CDR3nt: TGTGCCAGCAGCCTCCCAAGCTTCGAGCAGTTCTTC; CDR3aa: CASSLPSFEQFF
j_gene: TRBJ1-3; v_gene: TRBV6-6; d_gene: .; abundance: once; CDR3nt: TGTGCCAGCAGTGGCGGATCTGGAAACACCATATATTTT; CDR3aa: CASSGGSGNTIYF
j_gene: TRBJ2-1; v_gene: TRBV13; d_gene: .; abundance: .; CDR3nt: TGTGCCAGCAGCCGCGGACTCCCCCCGGCTGAGCAGTTCTTC; CDR3aa: CASSRGLPPAEQFF
j_gene: TRBJ1-1; v_gene: TRBV6-5; d_gene: .; abundance: .; CDR3nt: TGTGCCAGCAGTCCGGCAGGGTTTCCGGCTGAAGCTTTCTTT; CDR3aa: CASSPAGFPAEAFF
j_gene: TRBJ1-2; v_gene: TRBV30; d_gene: .; abundance: .; CDR3nt: TGTGCCTGGAGTACAGGATATGGCTACACCTTC; CDR3aa: CAWSTGYGYTF
j_gene: TRBJ1-1; v_gene: TRBV27; d_gene: .; abundance: .; CDR3nt: TGTGCCGTTGGGAGCGCTGAAGCTTTCTTT; CDR3aa: CAVGSAEAFF
j_gene: TRBJ1-1; v_gene: TRBV2; d_gene: .; abundance: .; CDR3nt: TGTGCCAGCAGTGACGGTTTGAACACTGAAGCTTTCTTT; CDR3aa: CASSDGLNTEAFF
j_gene: TRBJ2-5; v_gene: TRBV9; d_gene: .; abundance: .; CDR3nt: TGTGCCAGCAGCGTTCGAGGTGAGACCCAGTACTTC; CDR3aa: CASSVRGETQYF
j_gene: TRBJ2-3; v_gene: TRBV12-5; d_gene: TRBD1; abundance: .; CDR3nt: TGTGCTAGTGGGGATAGACAGGGGGCGGGCACAGATACGCAGTATTTT; CDR3aa: CASGDRQGAGTDTQYF
j_gene: TRBJ1-2; v_gene: TRBV7-9; d_gene: TRBD1; abundance: .; CDR3nt: TGTGCCAGCAGCCCACTTAGATGGGGACAGGGGGTGAAAGGCTACACCTTC; CDR3aa: CASSPLRWGQGVKGYTF
j_gene: TRBJ2-3; v_gene: TRBV7-9; d_gene: .; abundance: .; CDR3nt: TGTGCCAGCAGCTTATTTACGGGGTTCACAGATACGCAGTATTTT; CDR3aa: CASSLFTGFTDTQYF
j_gene: TRBJ2-2; v_gene: TRBV11-2; d_gene: .; abundance: once; CDR3nt: TGTGCCAGCAGCTTATCGAGGAACACCGGGGAGCTGTTTTTT; CDR3aa: CASSLSRNTGELFF
j_gene: TRBJ2-2; v_gene: TRBV7-2; d_gene: TRBD2; abundance: .; CDR3nt: TGTGCCAGCAGCTTCGGACTAGCGGGGCCTCGGGTGTTTTTT; CDR3aa: CASSFGLAGPRVFF
j_gene: TRBJ1-1; v_gene: TRBV5-5; d_gene: TRBD1; abundance: .; CDR3nt: TGTGCCAGCAGCTCGTACAGGGGAGCGGCTACTGAAGCTTTCTTT; CDR3aa: CASSSYRGAATEAFF
j_gene: TRBJ2-5; v_gene: TRBV2; d_gene: .; abundance: .; CDR3nt: TGTGCCAGCTGTCGGGGGTACCAAGAGACCCAGTACTTC; CDR3aa: CASCRGYQETQYF
j_gene: TRBJ1-6; v_gene: TRBV9; d_gene: TRBD1; abundance: .; CDR3nt: TGTGCCAGCAGCGCTCTACAGGGGCCTGGTTCACCCCTCCACTTT; CDR3aa: CASSALQGPGSPLHF
j_gene: TRBJ2-1; v_gene: TRBV4-1; d_gene: .; abundance: .; CDR3nt: TGCGCCAGCAGCCAGGACCTAGCGAGGCTGCAGTTCTTC; CDR3aa: CASSQDLARLQFF
j_gene: TRBJ1-6; v_gene: TRBV6-5; d_gene: .; abundance: .; CDR3nt: TGTGCCAGCAGTTACGACCAGGGGAATTCACCCCTCCACTTT; CDR3aa: CASSYDQGNSPLHF
j_gene: TRBJ2-7; v_gene: TRBV2; d_gene: .; abundance: .; CDR3nt: TGTGCCAGCATACGGGGTTACGAGCAGTACTTC; CDR3aa: CASIRGYEQYF
j_gene: TRBJ2-3; v_gene: TRBV9; d_gene: TRBD2; abundance: once; CDR3nt: TGTGCCAGCAGCCCATCACTAGCGGGGGTCCAAAACGACATAACTAGCACAGATACGCAGTATTTT; CDR3aa: CASSPSLAGVQNDITSTDTQYF
j_gene: TRBJ1-4; v_gene: TRBV5-1; d_gene: .; abundance: .; CDR3nt: TGCGCCAGCAGCTTCGGGGGCGGGGGACCTGACGGAAAACTGTTTTTT; CDR3aa: CASSFGGGGPDGKLFF
j_gene: TRBJ2-3; v_gene: TRBV7-2; d_gene: .; abundance: .; CDR3nt: TGTGCCAGCAGCTTATGGCCAGTCGTAACGGATACGCAGTATTTT; CDR3aa: CASSLWPVVTDTQYF
j_gene: TRBJ2-2; v_gene: TRBV15; d_gene: .; abundance: .; CDR3nt: TGTGCCACCAGCAGAGTTCTAGACACCGGGGAGCTGTTTTTT; CDR3aa: CATSRVLDTGELFF
j_gene: TRBJ2-1; v_gene: TRBV7-9; d_gene: .; abundance: .; CDR3nt: TGTGCCAGCAGTCTCAGGGTTAATGAGCAGTTCTTC; CDR3aa: CASSLRVNEQFF
j_gene: TRBJ2-7; v_gene: TRBV6-6; d_gene: .; abundance: .; CDR3nt: TGTGCCAGCAGTTACCGAGTCCGAGCCGAGCAGTACTTC; CDR3aa: CASSYRVRAEQYF
j_gene: TRBJ1-1; v_gene: TRBV7-9; d_gene: .; abundance: .; CDR3nt: TGTTCCAGCAGCTTTAGACAGCCGAACACTGAAGCTTTCTTT; CDR3aa: CSSSFRQPNTEAFF
j_gene: TRBJ2-7; v_gene: TRBV5-6; d_gene: .; abundance: few; CDR3nt: TGTGCCAGTTCCGAACAGGGAGATTACTACGAGCAGTACTTC; CDR3aa: CASSEQGDYYEQYF
j_gene: TRBJ1-6; v_gene: TRBV6-5; d_gene: TRBD1; abundance: .; CDR3nt: TGTGCCAGCAGCGACAGGGGATCACCCCTCCACTTT; CDR3aa: CASSDRGSPLHF
j_gene: TRBJ1-2; v_gene: TRBV4-1; d_gene: TRBD1; abundance: once; CDR3nt: TGCGCCAGCAGCCACATTCAGGGGGAGTGCACCTTC; CDR3aa: CASSHIQGECTF
j_gene: TRBJ2-2; v_gene: TRBV2; d_gene: .; abundance: .; CDR3nt: TGTGCCAGCAGTGGAAGGACAGTGAACACCGGGGAGCTGTTTTTT; CDR3aa: CASSGRTVNTGELFF
j_gene: TRBJ2-7; v_gene: TRBV4-1; d_gene: .; abundance: .; CDR3nt: TGCGCCAGCAGCCCTAGGGCTAGCGTCTCCTACGAGCAGTACTTC; CDR3aa: CASSPRASVSYEQYF
j_gene: TRBJ2-1; v_gene: TRBV19; d_gene: .; abundance: .; CDR3nt: TGTGCCAGTAGTAAGCCCGGCAATGAGCAGTTCTTC; CDR3aa: CASSKPGNEQFF
j_gene: TRBJ2-1; v_gene: TRBV6-5; d_gene: TRBD2; abundance: .; CDR3nt: TGTGCCGCGAGGCGGGGGGGAGACAATGAGCAGTTCTTC; CDR3aa: CAARRGGDNEQFF
j_gene: TRBJ1-6; v_gene: TRBV9; d_gene: .; abundance: .; CDR3nt: TGTGCCAGCAGCGCTGGAGGGTGGAATTCACCCCTCCACTTT; CDR3aa: CASSAGGWNSPLHF